This TCR beta chain is from a study of blood T cell repertoires in COVID-19. Turning to the study itself: Both acute and convalescent COVID-19 samples were obtained from the United States, Italy and Spain.

V dropped 4 bases and J dropped 4 bases, with 10 bases sitting between them. The CDR3 is 13 amino acids. The germline gives CDR1 SGHVS, CDR2 FNYEAQ. In the study's own analysis: By means of reference gene primer amplification, nucleated cell counts were estimated. TCRdb's table, derived via immunoSEQ multiplex PCR, lists solely in-frame clones and lacks some. Clone size and the V and J calls come from that table; the DNA yielded D and trimming. Here the sample spans around 290,000 clones, 90% to 95% being singletons. Seattle patient enrollment occurred during active infection, with longitudinal follow-up thereafter.

This TCR came from a woman younger than 45 with COVID-19, enrolled during active disease. The rearrangement uses TRBV7-6 and TRBJ1-1, with a tentative D call TRBD1 (5 bases). What was sequenced was peripheral blood. This CDR3 reads CASSWRDGTEAFF. Written as DNA, the CDR3 is TGTGCCAGCAGCTGGAGGGACGGCACTGAAGCTTTCTTT.